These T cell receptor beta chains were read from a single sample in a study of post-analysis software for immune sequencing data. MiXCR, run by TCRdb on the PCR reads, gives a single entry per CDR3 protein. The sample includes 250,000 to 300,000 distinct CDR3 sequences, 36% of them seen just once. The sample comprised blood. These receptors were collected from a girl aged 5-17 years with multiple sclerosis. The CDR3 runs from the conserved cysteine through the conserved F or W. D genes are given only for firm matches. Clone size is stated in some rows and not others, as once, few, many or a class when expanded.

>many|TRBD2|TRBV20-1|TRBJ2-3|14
CSASRLASTDTQYF
TGCAGTGCTAGCCGACTAGCTAGCACAGATACGCAGTATTTT
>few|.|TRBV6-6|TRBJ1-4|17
CASSYSIRVGPNEKLFF
TGTGCCAGCAGTTACTCGATTAGGGTGGGGCCTAATGAAAAACTGTTTTTT
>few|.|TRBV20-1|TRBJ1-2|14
CSARFYGANYGYTF
TGCAGTGCTAGGTTTTACGGAGCTAACTATGGCTACACCTTC
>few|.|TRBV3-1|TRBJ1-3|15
CASSQARAAGNTIYF
TGTGCCAGCAGCCAAGCAAGGGCGGCTGGAAACACCATATATTTT
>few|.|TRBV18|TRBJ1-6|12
CASSRRDSPLHF
TGTGCCAGCTCTCGCAGAGATTCACCCCTCCACTTT
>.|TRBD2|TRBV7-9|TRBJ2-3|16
CASGWRTSPSTDTQYF
TGTGCCAGCGGCTGGCGGACTAGTCCTAGCACAGATACGCAGTATTTT
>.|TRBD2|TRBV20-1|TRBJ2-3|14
CSARLADSTDTQYF
TGCAGTGCTAGGCTAGCGGACAGCACAGATACGCAGTATTTT
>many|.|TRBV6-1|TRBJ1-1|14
CASSEARRDTEAFF
TGTGCCAGCAGTGAAGCTCGCCGGGACACTGAAGCTTTCTTT
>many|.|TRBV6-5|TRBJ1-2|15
CASSYSAENNYGYTF
TGTGCCAGCAGTTACTCAGCAGAAAATAACTATGGCTACACCTTC
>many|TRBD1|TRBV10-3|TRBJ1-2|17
CAISEPPGTGSYYGYTF
TGTGCCATCAGTGAGCCCCCCGGGACAGGGTCGTACTATGGCTACACCTTC
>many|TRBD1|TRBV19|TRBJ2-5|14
CASEDRGGQETQYF
TGTGCCAGTGAGGACAGGGGTGGGCAAGAGACCCAGTACTTC
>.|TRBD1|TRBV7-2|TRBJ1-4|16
CASSPGQGWANEKLFF
TGTGCCAGCAGTCCGGGACAGGGATGGGCTAATGAAAAACTGTTTTTT
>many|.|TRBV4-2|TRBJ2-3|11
CASSRQDTQYF
TGTGCCAGCAGCAGGCAGGATACGCAGTATTTT